This passage covers 9 T cell receptor beta chains from one sample sequenced in a study of somatic mutations in cytotoxic T cells in rheumatoid arthritis (dated by TCRdb to the late 2010s). The library was produced with the immunoSEQ multiplex PCR assay. The immuneACCESS repertoire file appears here via TCRdb, limited to in-frame rearrangements. These files lack a portion of the clones; in checked studies, under half of the deficit traces to unresolved V genes, and the cause of the others is not known. In all, the sample holds 7,500 to 9,000 clones, and 60% to 80% of those were seen once. Roughly 37% of the sample rests with the top ten. Source material: CD8+ T cells sorted from blood. The source of these receptors is an adult with rheumatoid arthritis.

This clone was counted a few times. The chain links TRBV30 to TRBJ1-1; 7 bases agree with TRBD1. The CDR3 runs 13 residues. CDR1 GTSNPN and CDR2 SVGIG come from the germline V gene (reference sequence). J gave up 2 bases and V 5 bases, and 5 bases lay outside the gene matches. CDR3: CAWDQGDNTEAFF. The CDR3 DNA reads TGTGCCTGGGACCAGGGGGATAACACTGAAGCTTTCTTT.

The CDR3 here is CASEASSYEQYF. CDR3 sequence (DNA): TGTGCCAGCGAGGCTAGCTCCTACGAGCAGTACTTC. This chain links TRBV28 with TRBJ2-5; unclear D gene. The DNA end favors TRBJ2-7, so the J call may be wrong. The CDR3 has 12 amino acids. Germline assignment: CDR1 MDHEN and CDR2 SYDVKM.

This clone appeared once. This chain connects TRBV4-2 to TRBJ1-1, with D uncertain. The germline gives CDR1 LGHNA, CDR2 YNFKEQ. V was cut by 0 bases and J by 3 bases, with 20 bases left in between. The CDR3 has 18 residues. The CDR3 coding sequence is TGTGCCAGCAGCCAAGATCCAAATATCGCGATGGTGTACACTGAAGCTTTCTTT. Its translation: CASSQDPNIAMVYTEAFF.

The chain links TRBV30 to TRBJ2-7; no clear D. Per germline, CDR1 GTSNPN and CDR2 SVGIG (reference sequence). The CDR3 spans 13 residues. V lost 4 bases and J 0 bases, leaving 10 bases between the germline ends. CDR3 in DNA: TGTGCCTGGACGCGCCCTCTCTCCTACGAGCAGTACTTC. Translated, it gives CAWTRPLSYEQYF.

The rearrangement joins TRBV11-2 to TRBJ2-5, with 8 positions matching TRBD1. Germline loops: CDR1 SGHAT, CDR2 FQNNGV. J gave up 3 bases and V 5 bases, and 11 bases lay outside the gene matches. The CDR3 length is 16 residues. CDR3 nucleotide sequence: TGTGCCAGCAGCCGACTCCCGACAGGGGCCAAAGAGACCCAGTACTTC. Translation: CASSRLPTGAKETQYF.

The chain combines TRBV28 with TRBJ1-1, with TRBD1 as a possible D gene (5 bases). This CDR3 comprises 14 residues. Deletions cut 0 bases from V and 7 bases from J, with 12 bases between. Germline CDR1 is MDHEN and CDR2 is SYDVKM. In DNA, the CDR3 is TGTGCCAGCAGTTTATGGGGGGGGAGGGGTGAAGCTTTCTTT. Amino acid sequence: CASSLWGGRGEAFF. The full variable domain, in which reference TRBV28 and TRBJ1-1 provide the parts outside the CDR3, is DVKVTQSSRYLVKRTGEKVFLECVQDMDHENMFWYRQDPGLGLRLIYFSYDVKMKEKGDIPEGYSVSREKKERFSLILESASTNQTSMYLCASSLWGGRGEAFFGQGTRLTVV.

The table lists this clone with a few counts. The chain joins TRBV15 to TRBJ2-7; tentative D call: TRBD2 (6 bases). Germline V lookup: CDR1 LNHNV, CDR2 YYDKDF (reference sequence). This CDR3 has 15 amino acids. V was pared by 3 bases and J by 2 bases, with 14 bases between. CDR3: CATSRGSGGTYEQYF. The CDR3 DNA sequence: TGTGCCACCAGCAGGGGATCCGGCGGGACCTACGAGCAGTACTTC.

The CDR3 DNA reads TGTGCCAGCAGCTTAGGGCAAGCTGGGGAGCAGTTCTTC. Its translation: CASSLGQAGEQFF. This chain uses TRBV7-3 with TRBJ2-1; D remains ambiguous. CDR3 size: 13 residues. V lost 2 bases and J lost 10, with 12 bases in between. CDR1 and CDR2 (germline): SGHTA, FQGTGA.

The CDR3 spells CASSLTGILNTEAFF. CDR3 sequence (DNA): TGTGCCAGCAGTTTAACAGGGATCTTAAACACTGAAGCTTTCTTT. The chain links TRBV28 to TRBJ1-1; D is possibly TRBD1 (6 bases). The CDR3 is made up of 15 amino acids. CDR1 is MDHEN, CDR2 SYDVKM, per germline. Trimming removed 2 bases from V and 2 bases from J, with 12 bases in between.